The next 22 T cell receptor beta chains were all read from a single sample in a study of control samples from healthy donors and cancer patients. This table comes from immunoSEQ multiplex PCR, and its TCRdb copy is limited to in-frame clones, with some not included. This repertoire shows 150,000 to 180,000 clones, roughly 94% found once; its top ten account for approximately 5.5%. The specimen sequenced was blood. The source of these receptors is a man aged 35-49 years in good health.

This clone was counted between two and nine times. Other DNA sequences of this sample code for an identical CDR3. The chain has TRBV14 and TRBJ1-1, with D hard to call. The CDR3 spans 15 residues. Germline V gene lookup returns CDR1 SGHDN and CDR2 FVKESK. V was clipped by 0 bases and J by 10 bases, with 18 bases between them. The CDR3 reads CASSQDSLPRRGAFF. The CDR3 DNA follows: TGTGCCAGCAGCCAAGATAGTCTACCCAGACGGGGAGCTTTCTTT.

This chain's CDR3 is CARSLGQLGAGNTIYF. In nucleotides, the CDR3 is TGTGCCAGAAGCTTGGGTCAATTAGGCGCTGGAAACACCATATATTTT. The J gene is TRBJ1-3, the V gene TRBV5-3; D is unclear. TRBV5-3 belongs to the ORF category, with a function that is uncertain. The CDR3 runs to 16 residues. Between the trimmed V and J ends, which lost 0 bases and 2 bases, there was a span of 12 bases.

The gene calls are TRBV19 and TRBJ1-1, with no clear D. V was clipped by 7 bases and J by 6 bases, with 12 bases between them. Germline V lookup: CDR1 LNHDA, CDR2 SQIVND (reference sequence). The CDR3 loop spans 12 amino acids. The CDR3 loop reads CASTGEQAEAFF. CDR3 coding DNA: TGTGCCAGTACCGGGGAGCAGGCTGAAGCTTTCTTT. The full variable domain, with the rest looked up from reference TRBV19 and TRBJ1-1, is DGGITQSPKYLFRKEGQNVTLSCEQNLNHDAMYWYRQDPGQGLRLIYYSQIVNDFQKGDIAEGYSVSREKKESFPLTVTSAQKNPTAFYLCASTGEQAEAFFGQGTRLTVV.

The chain links TRBV5-6 to TRBJ2-2; 9 positions match TRBD2. Germline-derived CDR1 and CDR2 are SGHDT and YYEEEE. This CDR3 contains 14 residues. J gave up 5 bases and V 4 bases, and 3 bases lay outside the gene matches. The CDR3 nucleotides are TGTGCCAGCAGCCGAAGCGGGGGGACCGGGGAGCTGTTTTTT. This codes for CASSRSGGTGELFF.

V gene TRBV4-3 combines with J gene TRBJ1-2; D is unresolved. V lost 3 bases and J lost 4, with 18 bases in between. The CDR3 loop spans 16 amino acids. Germline CDR1 is LGHNA and CDR2 is YSLEER. DNA of the CDR3: TGCGCCAGCAGCCAGGAACCTACCGGGGTTCTCTATGGCTACACCTTC. It specifies CASSQEPTGVLYGYTF.

This chain joins TRBV18 and TRBJ2-2; unclear D gene. V was shortened by 6 bases and J by 4 bases, with 15 bases between the two germline ends. CDR1 is KGHSH, CDR2 LQKENI, per germline. The CDR3 spans 15 residues. The chain's CDR3 is CASSPEMAPTGELFF. The DNA for the CDR3 is TGTGCCAGCTCCCCCGAGATGGCACCCACCGGGGAGCTGTTTTTT.

Only one count was recorded for this clone. J is TRBJ2-1 and V is TRBV27; 8 positions agree with TRBD1. The CDR3 covers 16 residues. Trimming took 5 bases from V and 0 from J; bases not matched to a gene: 6. The germline gives CDR1 MNHEY, CDR2 SMNVEV (reference sequence). CDR3 DNA: TGTGCCAGCAGTAATTTAGGACAGGGCTCCTACAATGAGCAGTTCTTC. This gives the protein CASSNLGQGSYNEQFF.

The rearrangement uses TRBV19 and TRBJ2-7; TRBD1 matches at 8 bases. This CDR3 has 14 amino acids. The germline V gene has CDR1 LNHDA and CDR2 SQIVND (reference sequence). V lost 6 bases, J lost 3 bases, and 7 bases stayed unmatched. The CDR3 DNA follows: TGTGCCAGTAGCGGACAGGGAGAAGTCTACGAGCAGTACTTC. Translation gives CASSGQGEVYEQYF.

This chain links TRBV6-6 with TRBJ2-2, with 16 bases lining up with TRBD2. CDR3 length equals 15 residues. The V and J ends lost 7 bases and 7 bases, in that order; junction bases with no gene match: 3. Germline V gives CDR1 MNHNY, CDR2 SVGAGI (reference sequence). The CDR3 DNA sequence: TGTGCCAGCACCGGGACTAGCGGGGGGGTCGGGGAGCTGTTTTTT. Translation gives CASTGTSGGVGELFF.

V gene TRBV14 combines with J gene TRBJ1-6; D might be TRBD1 (6 bases). The V gene lost 2 bases and the J gene lost 14 bases, with 16 bases spanning the gap. Germline V gives CDR1 SGHDN, CDR2 FVKESK. The CDR3 consists of 14 residues. DNA of the CDR3: TGTGCCAGCAGCCAATCAGGGGCGGGGGGGGCCCTCCACTTT. Translating it yields CASSQSGAGGALHF. Complete variable domain (other parts from reference TRBV14 and TRBJ1-6): EAGVTQFPSHSVIEKGQTVTLRCDPISGHDNLYWYRRVMGKEIKFLLHFVKESKQDESGMPNNRFLAERTGGTYSTLKVQPAELEDSGVYFCASSQSGAGGALHFGNGTRLTVT.

The V gene is TRBV7-2, the J gene TRBJ2-5, with 12 bases that match TRBD2. The J segment lost 3 bases and the V segment lost 0 bases, leaving 8 bases of the junction unmatched. The CDR3 runs 18 residues. CDR1 and CDR2 (germline): SGHTA, FQGNSA. The DNA of the CDR3 is TGTGCCAGCAGCTTAGCGCTAGCGGGGGGGCCTTCCAAAGAGACCCAGTACTTC. As protein: CASSLALAGGPSKETQYF.

The CDR3 nucleotides are TGTGCCAGCAGCAAAGGGGCTGTTGAAAAACTGTTTTTT. Residues: CASSKGAVEKLFF. V usage is TRBV21-1 and J usage is TRBJ1-4; TRBD1 is the table's D call and was not checked against the DNA. TRBV21-1 is recorded as a pseudogene. CDR3 length: 13 amino acids.

The chain is built from TRBV4-1 and TRBJ2-4; D may be TRBD1 (5 bases). The CDR3 runs to 14 residues. Trimming left V 1 base short and J 2 bases short, with 6 bases between. Germline assignment: CDR1 MGHRA and CDR2 YSYEKL. The CDR3 nucleotides read TGCGCCAGCAGCCAAGCGGACACCAAAAACATTCAGTACTTC. Its translation: CASSQADTKNIQYF.

The CDR3 reads CASSSRLASYNEQFF. CDR3 in DNA: TGTGCCAGCAGCTCTCGACTAGCCTCCTACAATGAGCAGTTCTTC. This chain joins TRBV11-2 and TRBJ2-1, with TRBD2 identical over 7 bases. This CDR3 spans 15 amino acids. Germline CDR1 SGHAT, CDR2 FQNNGV. Trimming cost V 4 bases and J 0 bases; bases outside gene matches: 3.

The rearrangement links TRBV28 to TRBJ1-6; D is unclear. From germline, CDR1 is MDHEN and CDR2 SYDVKM. V lost 4 bases to trimming and J lost 9 bases, with 19 bases between them. This CDR3 is built from 16 residues. The chain's CDR3 is CASSSPRVSPLSPLHF. The DNA of the CDR3 is TGTGCCAGCAGTTCCCCTAGGGTCTCCCCTCTTTCACCCCTCCACTTT. The entire variable domain, with the rest obtained from reference TRBV28 and TRBJ1-6, is as follows: DVKVTQSSRYLVKRTGEKVFLECVQDMDHENMFWYRQDPGLGLRLIYFSYDVKMKEKGDIPEGYSVSREKKERFSLILESASTNQTSMYLCASSSPRVSPLSPLHFGNGTRLTVT.

The chain recombines TRBV7-2 with TRBJ1-3, with 9 bases lining up with TRBD1. CDR1 and CDR2 (germline): SGHTA, FQGNSA. The CDR3 length is 16 residues. The J segment lost 1 base and the V segment lost 3 bases, leaving 4 bases of the junction unmatched. The CDR3 spells CASSLGQGRSGNTIYF. DNA of the CDR3: TGTGCCAGCAGCTTGGGACAGGGCAGGTCTGGAAACACCATATATTTT.

The CDR3 DNA follows: TGTGCCACCCGACGTCTGATCAGGGACCATGGCTACACCTTC. It is translated as CATRRLIRDHGYTF. This chain connects TRBV19 to TRBJ1-2; TRBD1 is a possible D gene (5 bases). The ends were cut back, 10 bases at V and 6 bases at J, with 21 bases in the middle. This CDR3 has 14 residues. Germline V gene sequence: CDR1 LNHDA, CDR2 SQIVND (reference sequence).

The genes are TRBV19 and TRBJ1-5, with no clear D. Germline V gives CDR1 LNHDA, CDR2 SQIVND (reference sequence). The V end was cut by 6 bases, the J end by 3 bases, with 15 bases between. The CDR3 totals 15 residues. CDR3 protein: CASSPTEGFNQPQHF. CDR3 bases: TGTGCCAGTAGCCCTACCGAGGGTTTCAATCAGCCCCAGCATTTT.

The count of this clone is one. J is TRBJ1-5 and V is TRBV2; 10 nucleotides align to TRBD1. The ends lost 7 bases at V and 4 bases at J; junction bases unmatched: 7. Germline CDR1 SNHLY, CDR2 FYNNEI. The CDR3 runs 15 residues. CDR3 protein: CASTMDRGGNQPQHF. The DNA of the CDR3 is TGTGCCAGCACCATGGACAGGGGGGGAAATCAGCCCCAGCATTTT.

V is TRBV9 and J is TRBJ1-1; D not resolved. V was cut by 0 bases and J by 0 bases, with 9 bases left in between. The CDR3 contains 15 residues. Per germline, CDR1 SGDLS and CDR2 YYNGEE. The CDR3 reads CASSVAGGMNTEAFF. CDR3 nucleotides: TGTGCCAGCAGCGTAGCTGGAGGCATGAACACTGAAGCTTTCTTT. The full variable domain, completed using reference TRBV9 and TRBJ1-1, is DSGVTQTPKHLITATGQRVTLRCSPRSGDLSVYWYQQSLDQGLQFLIQYYNGEERAKGNILERFSAQQFPDLHSELNLSSLELGDSALYFCASSVAGGMNTEAFFGQGTRLTVV.

The chain couples TRBV2 to TRBJ1-3, with D possibly TRBD1 on 6 matching bases. V was cut by 8 bases and J by 2 bases, with 13 bases left in between. CDR3 size: 14 residues. The germline V gene has CDR1 SNHLY and CDR2 FYNNEI. This CDR3 is CASRQVKAGNTIYF. CDR3 in DNA: TGTGCCAGCCGACAGGTGAAAGCTGGAAACACCATATATTTT.

This clone was recorded a few times. The chain recombines TRBV20-1 with TRBJ2-7; weak D call: TRBD2 (5 bases). V was trimmed by 3 bases and J by 2 bases, leaving 17 bases between them. The CDR3 contains 15 residues. CDR1 and CDR2 from the germline V gene are DFQATT and SNEGSKA (reference sequence). The CDR3: CSASAPRGMAYEQYF. The CDR3 region has the DNA TGCAGTGCTAGTGCCCCCCGGGGAATGGCCTACGAGCAGTACTTC.